A selection of T cell receptor beta chains follows, all from one sample in a study of CD4 T cells in relation to SARS-CoV-2 and coronaviruses. Repertoires were generated with immunoSEQ multiplex PCR, while TCRdb's copy carries only in-frame clones and drops some. The table has about 39,000 clones, 70% to 85% seen once. For these receptors, no antigen is known. What was sequenced was naive CD4+ T cells from PBMCs, cultured in vitro. The receptors were sampled from an adult with COVID-19. CDR3s include the opening cysteine and the closing phenylalanine or tryptophan.

V gene: TRBV9
CDR3 protein: CASSGGTGLDNEQFF

V gene: TRBV4-1
CDR3 protein: CASSPSVGRRGNEQFF

V gene: TRBV30
CDR3 protein: CAWTGLAPTDTQYF

V gene: TRBV9
CDR3 protein: CASSVVGDSNYGYTF

V gene: TRBV7-2
CDR3 protein: CASSRNSGAYNEQFF

V gene: TRBV28
CDR3 protein: CASSLTPPGLRTGAQYF

V gene: TRBV27
CDR3 protein: CASRHYVTSGGKNEQFF

V gene: TRBV6-5
CDR3 protein: CASSRTGGSYNEQFF

V gene: TRBV5-1
CDR3 protein: CASSSGQGSYEQYF

V gene: TRBV19
CDR3 protein: CASTLRDLNSPLHF

V gene: TRBV30
CDR3 protein: CAWGTRGYQPQHF

V gene: TRBV27
CDR3 protein: CASSPHRWGDTDTQYF

V gene: TRBV30
CDR3 protein: CAWSGQGNQPQHF

V gene: TRBV6-5
CDR3 protein: CASRRQGSTDTQYF

V gene: TRBV14
CDR3 protein: CASSQAGSYEQYF

V gene: TRBV11-2
CDR3 protein: CASSSIPGQGINEQFF

V gene: TRBV2
CDR3 protein: CASSDAGVGGANVLTF

V gene: TRBV2
CDR3 protein: CASSVGLYNEQFF

V gene: TRBV18
CDR3 protein: CASSPPRAAGWETQYF

V gene: TRBV19
CDR3 protein: CASSILRDTFSNQPQHF

V gene: TRBV29-1
CDR3 protein: CSVEVLSGVSTDTQYF

V gene: TRBV19
CDR3 protein: CASTWDRAYGYTF

V gene: TRBV9
CDR3 protein: CASSVNWRQGPYEQYF

V gene: TRBV27
CDR3 protein: CASSPLVGTRSGANVLTF

V gene: TRBV24-1
CDR3 protein: CATSEGTDHFF

V gene: TRBV9
CDR3 protein: CASSVGPGTSGGPPEQYF

V gene: TRBV27
CDR3 protein: CASSFGGALTDTQYF

V gene: TRBV7-2
CDR3 protein: CASSLRPLPTSTDTQYF

V gene: TRBV19
CDR3 protein: CASSSGTSGSFAYNEQFF

V gene: TRBV18
CDR3 protein: CASSPTQGDQPQHF

V gene: TRBV12-3/TRBV12-4
CDR3 protein: CASSFQAYGYTF

V gene: TRBV2
CDR3 protein: CASGAAQIQPQHF

V gene: TRBV15
CDR3 protein: CATSHTGGSDHEQFF

V gene: TRBV29-1
CDR3 protein: CSVESGPQETQYF

V gene: TRBV5-4
CDR3 protein: CASSLDMTTGELFF

V gene: TRBV18
CDR3 protein: CASSPPESRGYRETQYF

V gene: TRBV15
CDR3 protein: CATSRDPRKSSYEQYF

V gene: TRBV6-6
CDR3 protein: CASSAMDFRSDTQYF

V gene: TRBV27
CDR3 protein: CASRSVTGADTQYF

V gene: TRBV2
CDR3 protein: CASSEAGRQPIYEQYF

V gene: TRBV7-2
CDR3 protein: CASSLVTSGRETQYF

V gene: TRBV4-1
CDR3 protein: CASSPQWGDQPQHF

V gene: TRBV6-2/TRBV6-3
CDR3 protein: CASSYSRRRSGNTIYF

V gene: TRBV21-1
CDR3 protein: CASSSLCNSPIFLYGYTF

V gene: TRBV6-1
CDR3 protein: CASSEEDSGTPEQYF

V gene: TRBV7-2
CDR3 protein: CASSLAGTDFGETQYF

V gene: TRBV5-4
CDR3 protein: CASSSGGGRPFRGYTF

V gene: TRBV6-5
CDR3 protein: CASKFFRRDNSPLHF